A selection of T cell receptor beta chains follows, all from one sample in a study of vaccination and CD4 T cells after COVID-19. From the PCR reads, TCRdb called clonotypes with MiXCR, one entry per CDR3 protein. The table lists about 29,000 distinct CDR3 sequences, around 49% of them singletons. The starting material was CD4+ T cells from blood, obtained about 7 months after SARS-CoV-2 vaccination. These receptors were obtained from a human donor who had recovered from COVID-19. The CDR3 runs from the conserved cysteine through the conserved F or W. The D gene is left open where the match is weak. Clone size is not always given. Where it is, it says once, few, many or a class for expanded clones.

size: -; D: -; J: TRBJ2-5; V: TRBV7-9; CDR3: CASSFAQTRETQYF; DNA: TGTGCCAGCAGCTTTGCCCAGACGAGGGAGACCCAGTACTTC
size: few; D: -; J: TRBJ2-2; V: TRBV28; CDR3: CASSKRQANTGELFF; DNA: TGTGCCAGCAGTAAAAGACAGGCGAACACCGGGGAGCTGTTTTTT
size: -; D: -; J: TRBJ1-5; V: TRBV28; CDR3: CASSTFQTDQPQHF; DNA: TGTGCCAGCAGTACGTTTCAGACGGATCAGCCCCAGCATTTT
size: -; D: -; J: TRBJ2-3; V: TRBV19; CDR3: CASSPPPGGYSTDTQYF; DNA: TGTGCCAGTAGTCCCCCGCCTGGCGGCTATAGCACAGATACGCAGTATTTT
size: -; D: TRBD1; J: TRBJ2-3; V: TRBV4-3; CDR3: CASSQDLGTGRGTQYF; DNA: TGCGCCAGCAGCCAAGATCTTGGGACAGGGAGGGGTACGCAGTATTTT
size: few; D: TRBD1; J: TRBJ1-5; V: TRBV7-9; CDR3: CASSLGGQGHQPQHF; DNA: TGTGCCAGCAGCTTAGGGGGACAGGGGCATCAGCCCCAGCATTTT
size: few; D: -; J: TRBJ1-6; V: TRBV7-2; CDR3: CASSLVPRNSPLHF; DNA: TGTGCCAGCAGCTTAGTGCCCAGAAATTCACCCCTCCACTTT
size: -; D: -; J: TRBJ2-3; V: TRBV20-1; CDR3: CSARDSGRAGTDTQYF; DNA: -
size: -; D: -; J: TRBJ2-7; V: TRBV12-3/TRBV12-4; CDR3: CASTESNYEQYF; DNA: TGTGCCAGCACCGAAAGTAATTACGAGCAGTACTTC
size: -; D: -; J: TRBJ1-5; V: TRBV27; CDR3: CASSLLGSVSNQPQHF; DNA: TGTGCCAGCAGTTTATTAGGGTCTGTCAGCAATCAGCCCCAGCATTTT
size: -; D: TRBD2; J: TRBJ2-3; V: TRBV5-1; CDR3: CASSGVAGEDTQYF; DNA: TGCGCCAGCAGCGGTGTAGCGGGAGAAGATACGCAGTATTTT
size: -; D: TRBD2; J: TRBJ2-7; V: TRBV6-5; CDR3: CASSYSVGASGYEQYF; DNA: TGTGCCAGCAGTTACTCCGTCGGGGCTAGCGGCTACGAGCAGTACTTC
size: once; D: TRBD2; J: TRBJ2-5; V: TRBV28; CDR3: CASSSLFSGQETQYF; DNA: TGTGCCAGCAGCTCTCTCTTTAGCGGGCAAGAGACCCAGTACTTC
size: -; D: -; J: TRBJ2-3; V: TRBV6-4; CDR3: CASSPRETDTQYF; DNA: TGTGCCAGCAGTCCACGGGAAACAGATACGCAGTATTTT
size: -; D: -; J: TRBJ1-1; V: TRBV7-8; CDR3: CASSLGWTPWRTEAFF; DNA: TGTGCCAGCAGCTTAGGATGGACACCATGGAGAACTGAAGCTTTCTTT
size: -; D: TRBD1; J: TRBJ2-7; V: TRBV20-1; CDR3: CSANRDSTYEQYF; DNA: TGCAGTGCTAACCGGGACAGCACCTACGAGCAGTACTTC
size: -; D: -; J: TRBJ2-3; V: TRBV7-9; CDR3: CASTGLGRSTDTQYF; DNA: TGTGCCAGCACCGGCCTAGGCCGGTCCACAGATACGCAGTATTTT
size: -; D: -; J: TRBJ2-1; V: TRBV20-1; CDR3: CSASLDSGPVGEQFF; DNA: TGCAGTGCTAGTCTTGATAGCGGCCCTGTGGGTGAGCAGTTCTTC
size: few; D: -; J: TRBJ2-5; V: TRBV20-1; CDR3: CSANSLRETQYF; DNA: TGCAGTGCTAACTCATTAAGGGAGACCCAGTACTTC
size: -; D: -; J: TRBJ1-1; V: TRBV28; CDR3: CASSSPRGAEAFF; DNA: TGTGCCAGCAGTTCCCCCAGGGGTGCTGAAGCTTTCTTT
size: -; D: -; J: TRBJ2-7; V: TRBV14; CDR3: CASSPGHLFEQYF; DNA: TGTGCCAGCAGCCCCGGACACTTATTCGAGCAGTACTTC
size: -; D: TRBD2; J: TRBJ2-3; V: TRBV4-1; CDR3: CASSQGLAGLADTQYF; DNA: TGCGCCAGCAGCCAAGGACTAGCGGGACTGGCAGATACGCAGTATTTT
size: once; D: TRBD2; J: TRBJ2-7; V: TRBV28; CDR3: CASSWGFASGTYEQYF; DNA: TGTGCCAGCAGTTGGGGGTTCGCTAGCGGGACCTACGAGCAGTACTTC
size: few; D: -; J: TRBJ2-7; V: TRBV20-1; CDR3: CSARDYQATYEQYF; DNA: TGCAGTGCTAGAGATTACCAGGCTACCTACGAGCAGTACTTC
size: few; D: -; J: TRBJ1-6; V: TRBV15; CDR3: CATSPKRQDYNSPLHF; DNA: TGTGCCACCAGCCCGAAAAGACAGGACTATAATTCACCCCTCCACTTT
size: -; D: -; J: TRBJ2-7; V: TRBV7-9; CDR3: CASSRRAEQYF; DNA: TGTGCCAGCAGCCGACGGGCCGAGCAGTACTTC
size: -; D: TRBD1; J: TRBJ1-2; V: TRBV6-1; CDR3: CASRKQGANYGYTF; DNA: TGTGCCAGCAGGAAACAGGGGGCTAACTATGGCTACACCTTC
size: -; D: -; J: TRBJ1-6; V: TRBV6-1; CDR3: CASSEAGGGLNSSPLHF; DNA: TGTGCCAGCAGTGAAGCAGGGGGGGGATTAAACAGTTCACCCCTCCACTTT
size: -; D: TRBD2; J: TRBJ2-1; V: TRBV2; CDR3: CASSGPAGGPYKQFF; DNA: TGTGCCAGCAGTGGTCCAGCGGGAGGCCCGTATAAGCAGTTCTTC
size: -; D: TRBD1; J: TRBJ1-1; V: TRBV19; CDR3: CASGQGLNTEAFF; DNA: TGTGCCAGTGGACAGGGACTGAACACTGAAGCTTTCTTT
size: few; D: -; J: TRBJ2-3; V: TRBV20-1; CDR3: CSAPTVTDTQYF; DNA: TGCAGTGCCCCCACGGTCACAGATACGCAGTATTTT
size: -; D: TRBD2; J: TRBJ2-1; V: TRBV27; CDR3: CASSPGTSGRFRFF; DNA: TGTGCCAGCAGCCCGGGGACTAGCGGGAGATTTCGGTTCTTC
size: -; D: TRBD2; J: TRBJ2-2; V: TRBV28; CDR3: CASKSPREGPNTGELFF; DNA: TGTGCCAGCAAATCTCCCAGGGAGGGACCTAACACCGGGGAGCTGTTTTTT
size: -; D: -; J: TRBJ2-1; V: TRBV6-1; CDR3: CASTLGAGAYNEQFF; DNA: TGTGCCAGCACCTTGGGGGCAGGAGCCTACAATGAGCAGTTCTTC
size: -; D: -; J: TRBJ2-3; V: TRBV27; CDR3: CASRVGTSTDTQYF; DNA: TGTGCCAGCAGGGTCGGGACTAGCACAGATACGCAGTATTTT
size: few; D: -; J: TRBJ2-3; V: TRBV7-9; CDR3: CASSLDRISSTDTQYF; DNA: TGTGCCAGCAGCTTAGATCGCATATCTAGCACAGATACGCAGTATTTT
size: once; D: -; J: TRBJ2-7; V: TRBV20-1; CDR3: CSAHRDTALEQYF; DNA: TGCAGTGCGCACCGGGACACCGCTCTCGAGCAGTACTTC
size: few; D: -; J: TRBJ2-5; V: TRBV7-9; CDR3: CASGAISQETQYF; DNA: TGTGCCAGCGGGGCCATCAGTCAAGAGACCCAGTACTTC
size: -; D: -; J: TRBJ1-2; V: TRBV28; CDR3: CASSLGPGGAGYTF; DNA: TGTGCCAGCAGTTTAGGCCCGGGGGGCGCGGGCTACACCTTC
size: -; D: -; J: TRBJ1-1; V: TRBV19; CDR3: CATDLGGPNTEAFF; DNA: TGTGCCACCGATCTCGGGGGGCCCAACACTGAAGCTTTCTTT
size: few; D: TRBD2; J: TRBJ2-5; V: TRBV20-1; CDR3: CSARDSGQETQYF; DNA: TGCAGTGCTAGAGATAGCGGGCAAGAGACCCAGTACTTC
size: -; D: -; J: TRBJ2-1; V: TRBV7-9; CDR3: CASSLGSYGDNEQFF; DNA: TGTGCCAGCAGCTTAGGGTCCTACGGTGACAATGAGCAGTTCTTC
size: -; D: -; J: TRBJ2-1; V: TRBV21-1; CDR3: CASSSDDTDAYNEQFF; DNA: TGTGCCAGCAGCTCAGATGACACCGACGCCTACAATGAGCAGTTCTTC
size: -; D: TRBD2; J: TRBJ2-1; V: TRBV20-1; CDR3: CSAGDRLAGNNEQFF; DNA: TGCAGTGCTGGGGACAGACTAGCGGGAAACAATGAGCAGTTCTTC
size: -; D: TRBD1; J: TRBJ2-7; V: TRBV20-1; CDR3: CSASKLQTGHYEQYF; DNA: TGCAGTGCTTCCAAACTACAGACAGGGCACTACGAGCAGTACTTC